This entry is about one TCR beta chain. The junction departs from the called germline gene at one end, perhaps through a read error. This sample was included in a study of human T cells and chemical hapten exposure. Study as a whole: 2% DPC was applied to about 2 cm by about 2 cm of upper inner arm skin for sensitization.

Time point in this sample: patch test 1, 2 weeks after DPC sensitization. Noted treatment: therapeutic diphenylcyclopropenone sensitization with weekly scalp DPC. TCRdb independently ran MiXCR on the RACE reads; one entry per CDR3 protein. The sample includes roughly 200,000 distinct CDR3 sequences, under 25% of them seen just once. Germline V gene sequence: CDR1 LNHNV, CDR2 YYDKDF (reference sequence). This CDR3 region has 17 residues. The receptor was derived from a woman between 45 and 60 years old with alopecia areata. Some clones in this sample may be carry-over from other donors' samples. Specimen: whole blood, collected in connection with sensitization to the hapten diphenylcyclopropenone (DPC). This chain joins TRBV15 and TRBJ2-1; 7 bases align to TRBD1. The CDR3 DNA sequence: TGTGTCACCAGCAGAGACTCCGGGACAGCGCTCTACAATGAGCAGTTCTTC. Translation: CVTSRDSGTALYNEQFF.